Presented here are 32 T cell receptor beta chains from one specimen sequenced in a study of cytomegalovirus exposure and HLA in healthy donors. The PCR had 60 Vbeta and 13 Jbeta primers. Libraries were prepared by immunoSEQ multiplex PCR; TCRdb keeps only in-frame clonotypes and omits some of them. The sample shows 150,000 to 200,000 clones, 62% of them seen only once. Specimen: PBMCs. The receptors stem from a man aged 40-55 years in good health and CMV-seronegative.

The V gene is TRBV7-2, the J gene TRBJ1-2; D not certain. Germline assignment: CDR1 SGHTA and CDR2 FQGNSA. V lost 1 base and J lost 8, with 14 bases in between. The CDR3 contains 14 residues. The CDR3 sequence: CASSLELIGFGYTF. CDR3 DNA sequence: TGTGCCAGCAGCTTAGAGTTAATCGGGTTCGGCTACACCTTC.

J is TRBJ1-3 and V is TRBV29-1; possibly TRBD1 for D (6 bases). Between the trimmed V and J ends, which lost 7 bases and 1 base, there was a span of 14 bases. CDR3 length: 14 residues. The germline gives CDR1 SQVTM, CDR2 ANQGSEA. The DNA for the CDR3 is TGCAGCGCCCGGGGGGGGCTTTCTGGAAACACCATATATTTT. This translates into CSARGGLSGNTIYF.

This clone has more than one count but fewer than ten. The chain uses TRBV7-2 and TRBJ1-2, with 9 bases fitting TRBD1. The germline gives CDR1 SGHTA, CDR2 FQGNSA. The CDR3 contains 15 residues. V trimming: 6 bases; J trimming: 2 bases; junction bases outside the gene matches: 7. The CDR3 sequence is CASRRPGQGNYGYTF. CDR3 sequence (DNA): TGTGCCAGCAGAAGACCGGGACAGGGAAACTATGGCTACACCTTC.

The chain uses TRBV28 and TRBJ1-2; D is perhaps TRBD1 (6 bases). V shed 6 bases and J shed 4 bases, with 15 bases lying between them. In germline, CDR1 is MDHEN, CDR2 SYDVKM. The CDR3 is made up of 14 amino acids. In nucleotides, the CDR3 is TGTGCCAGCAGCTTGACAGGTCGGGGCTATGGCTACACCTTC. Its translation: CASSLTGRGYGYTF.

This clone was detected only a few times. The chain joins TRBV14 to TRBJ2-3; D is unresolved. V dropped 0 bases and J dropped 6 bases, with 7 bases sitting between them. The CDR3 extends over 13 amino acids. CDR1 SGHDN and CDR2 FVKESK come from the germline V gene. The CDR3 nucleotides read TGTGCCAGCAGCCAAGATCGGTACGATACGCAGTATTTT. Encoded protein: CASSQDRYDTQYF.

The CDR3 loop reads CSVTENRGYEQFF. The CDR3 DNA follows: TGCAGCGTTACAGAAAACAGGGGATATGAGCAGTTCTTC. The rearrangement uses TRBV29-1 and TRBJ2-1, with 7 bases lining up with TRBD1. The CDR3 is made up of 13 amino acids. Germline V lookup: CDR1 SQVTM, CDR2 ANQGSEA. With V trimmed by 5 bases and J by 8 bases, 9 bases remained unmatched.

In its sample, this clone was seen a few times. The V call is TRBV5-1, the J call TRBJ2-7; D possibly corresponds to TRBD2 (6 bases). Per the germline V gene, CDR1 is SGHRS and CDR2 is YFSETQ. The CDR3 extends over 13 amino acids. Trimming pared 7 bases from V and 2 bases from J, leaving 13 bases between. CDR3 nucleotide sequence: TGCGCCAGCCTAAGGACGGGGGCCTACGAGCAGTACTTC. Its protein is CASLRTGAYEQYF.

This clone was detected a few times. The genes are TRBV7-8 and TRBJ1-1; 8 bases match TRBD1. The CDR3 contains 14 residues. CDR1 and CDR2 (germline): SGHVS, FQNEAQ. Trimming removed 5 bases from V and 1 base from J; junction bases left unmatched: 3. CDR3 sequence (DNA): TGTGCCAGCAGCAGCACAGGGGGGAACACTGAAGCTTTCTTT. Amino acids: CASSSTGGNTEAFF.

The table lists this clone with a few counts. The V gene is TRBV2, the J gene TRBJ1-5; TRBD1 matches 7 bases. Unmatched junction bases numbered 8, after V lost 8 bases and J lost 4 bases. CDR3 size: 14 residues. Looked up from germline, CDR1 is SNHLY and CDR2 is FYNNEI. The CDR3 reads CASGGQTTNQPQHF. CDR3 DNA sequence: TGTGCCAGCGGGGGACAGACAACTAATCAGCCCCAGCATTTT.

The J gene is TRBJ1-4, the V gene TRBV19; D possibly corresponds to TRBD1 (5 bases). CDR3 length equals 15 residues. Germline V gives CDR1 LNHDA, CDR2 SQIVND (reference sequence). V was clipped by 1 base and J by 5 bases, with 11 bases between them. This CDR3 is CASSIVGGVNEKLFF. The CDR3, as DNA: TGTGCCAGTAGTATAGTCGGGGGGGTCAATGAAAAACTGTTTTTT.

The table lists this clone with a few counts. Other DNA sequences within the sample encode an identical CDR3. The V and J genes are TRBV5-1 and TRBJ1-5, with D hard to call. Germline CDR1 and CDR2: SGHRS and YFSETQ. The CDR3 loop spans 14 amino acids. Trimming pared 0 bases from V and 2 bases from J, leaving 6 bases between. The CDR3 DNA sequence: TGCGCCAGCAGCTTGGGGAGTGGCAATCAGCCCCAGCATTTT. Translation: CASSLGSGNQPQHF.

The genes are TRBV6-5 and TRBJ2-7; a possible D gene is TRBD2 (5 bases). The V end lost 11 bases, the J end lost 2 bases, and 13 bases lay between the germline ends. The V gene's germline CDR1 is MNHEY and CDR2 SVGAGI. This CDR3 contains 12 residues. The CDR3 DNA reads TGTGCCTCCAGCGGCCCGACCTACGAGCAGTACTTC. This sequence encodes CASSGPTYEQYF.

V usage is TRBV5-1 and J usage is TRBJ1-1; the D is unclear. Trimming stripped 0 bases from V and 0 bases from J, with 3 bases between. CDR1 and CDR2 (germline): SGHRS, YFSETQ. This CDR3 spans 13 amino acids. The CDR3 DNA reads TGCGCCAGCAGCTTGGCCGTGAACACTGAAGCTTTCTTT. This codes for CASSLAVNTEAFF. Full variable domain (missing parts from reference TRBV5-1 and TRBJ1-1): KAGVTQTPRYLIKTRGQQVTLSCSPISGHRSVSWYQQTPGQGLQFLFEYFSETQRNKGNFPGRFSGRQFSNSRSEMNVSTLELGDSALYLCASSLAVNTEAFFGQGTRLTVV.

The chain joins TRBV27 to TRBJ2-2; TRBD2 might be the D (6 bases). Germline V gene data show CDR1 as MNHEY and CDR2 as SMNVEV (reference sequence). This CDR3 is 16 amino acids long. Between the trimmed V and J ends, which lost 3 bases and 4 bases, there was a span of 15 bases. The CDR3 nucleotides are TGTGCCAGCAGTTTTTTGGTAGCGGTTCCCACCGGGGAGCTGTTTTTT. It is translated as CASSFLVAVPTGELFF.

This clone was observed a single time. The chain carries TRBV7-9 and TRBJ1-4, with D possibly TRBD1 on 5 matching bases. The CDR3 spans 16 residues. Trimming removed 3 bases from V and 2 bases from J, with 13 bases in between. The V gene's germline CDR1 is SEHNR and CDR2 FQNEAQ (reference sequence). In DNA, the CDR3 is TGTGCCAGCAGCTTCAACGTCGGGGGTACTAATGAAAAACTGTTTTTT. This sequence encodes CASSFNVGGTNEKLFF.

The gene calls are TRBV19 and TRBJ2-5, with TRBD2 matching over 7 bases. Germline CDR1 and CDR2: LNHDA and SQIVND (reference sequence). The CDR3 runs to 14 residues. Trimming took 4 bases from V and 2 from J; bases not matched to a gene: 4. The CDR3 is CASSTGTKQETQYF. The CDR3, as DNA: TGTGCCAGTAGTACGGGGACTAAACAAGAGACCCAGTACTTC.

The chain uses TRBV9 and TRBJ2-5; D gene unclear. The CDR3 is made up of 15 amino acids. The V and J ends lost 0 bases and 0 bases respectively, with 9 bases between them. Germline CDR1 SGDLS, CDR2 YYNGEE. The CDR3 protein is CASSVGARNQETQYF. The CDR3 coding sequence is TGTGCCAGCAGCGTAGGGGCCAGGAACCAAGAGACCCAGTACTTC.

V is TRBV30 and J is TRBJ2-5; 9 nucleotides line up with TRBD2. CDR3 length: 15 amino acids. Germline loops: CDR1 GTSNPN, CDR2 SVGIG (reference sequence). With V trimmed by 3 bases and J by 6 bases, 11 bases remained unmatched. CDR3 loop: CAWSAMGSGSQTQYF. CDR3 DNA sequence: TGTGCCTGGAGCGCTATGGGTAGCGGGAGTCAGACCCAGTACTTC.

The rearrangement links TRBV19 to TRBJ2-5; tentatively, D is TRBD1 (6 bases). Germline V gene sequence: CDR1 LNHDA, CDR2 SQIVND (reference sequence). This CDR3 region has 14 residues. Trimming shortened V by 6 bases and J by 5 bases, and 16 bases separated the two germline ends. Here the CDR3 DNA reads TGTGCCAGTAGCCCCTCGTGGGACACCGAGACCCAGTACTTC. This codes for CASSPSWDTETQYF.

This clone was counted a single time. The chain combines TRBV4-1 with TRBJ2-5; D may be TRBD2 (6 bases). V shed 0 bases and J shed 2 bases, with 16 bases lying between them. Looked up from germline, CDR1 is MGHRA and CDR2 is YSYEKL. The CDR3 covers 17 residues. The CDR3 coding sequence is TGCGCCAGCAGCCAAGATACCGGGACTCTACCTCAAGAGACCCAGTACTTC. This translates into CASSQDTGTLPQETQYF.

This clone was counted a few times. The chain employs TRBV11-1 and TRBJ2-1; D perhaps matches TRBD1 (7 bases). This CDR3 spans 14 amino acids. Germline V gene data show CDR1 as SGHAT and CDR2 as FQDESV (reference sequence). V was clipped by 5 bases and J by 4 bases, with 12 bases between them. CDR3 amino acids: CASSGQGGYNEQFF. The CDR3 nucleotides read TGTGCCAGCAGCGGGCAGGGGGGTTACAATGAGCAGTTCTTC.

The V and J genes are TRBV9 and TRBJ1-3; D call uncertain. The CDR3 has 17 residues. Per the germline V gene, CDR1 is SGDLS and CDR2 is YYNGEE. V was cut by 1 base and J by 0 bases, with 14 bases left in between. CDR3 DNA sequence: TGTGCCAGCAGCGTACTGGAGGGCCCCGTCTCTGGAAACACCATATATTTT. Its protein is CASSVLEGPVSGNTIYF. The complete variable domain, with remaining parts taken from reference TRBV9 and TRBJ1-3, reads DSGVTQTPKHLITATGQRVTLRCSPRSGDLSVYWYQQSLDQGLQFLIQYYNGEERAKGNILERFSAQQFPDLHSELNLSSLELGDSALYFCASSVLEGPVSGNTIYFGEGSWLTVV.

This clone was seen a handful of times. The chain carries TRBV7-6 and TRBJ2-7; 10 nucleotides line up with TRBD2. The V gene end was trimmed by 0 bases and the J gene end by 7 bases; junction bases not matched to a gene: 12. CDR1 is SGHVS, CDR2 FNYEAQ, per germline. This CDR3 is built from 17 residues. The CDR3 DNA is TGTGCCAGCAGCTTAGCGCGATTAGCGGGGGGTGGAGATGAGCAGTACTTC. Translating gives CASSLARLAGGGDEQYF.

The genes are TRBV14 and TRBJ1-2; 7 bases agree with TRBD1. The CDR3 extends over 16 amino acids. V lost 8 bases to trimming and J lost 2 bases; unmatched junction nucleotides: 14. Germline lookup yields CDR1 SGHDN and CDR2 FVKESK. CDR3 protein: CASACEVDRQNYGYTF. The CDR3 bases are TGTGCCAGCGCCTGTGAGGTGGACAGGCAAAACTATGGCTACACCTTC.

This clone was seen a few times. The DNA of the CDR3 is TGTGCCAGCAGCTCCCGGGACAGCTACACCGGGGAGCTGTTTTTT. This sequence encodes CASSSRDSYTGELFF. The V gene is TRBV11-2, the J gene TRBJ2-2, with 7 bases matching TRBD1. J gave up 3 bases and V 4 bases, and 5 bases lay outside the gene matches. The germline V gene has CDR1 SGHAT and CDR2 FQNNGV. There are 15 residues in the CDR3.

CDR3 sequence (DNA): TGTGCCTGGAGTCTGCCGGGTCCGTCCAATCAGCCCCAGCATTTT. This encodes CAWSLPGPSNQPQHF. The chain uses TRBV30 and TRBJ1-5; D is undetermined. This CDR3 comprises 15 residues. V was cut by 2 bases and J by 3 bases, with 14 bases left in between. CDR1 is GTSNPN, CDR2 SVGIG, per germline (reference sequence).

This chain links TRBV5-1 with TRBJ2-5, with TRBD1 matching 7 bases. Trimming at V came to 3 bases and at J to 2 bases, leaving 4 bases not matched to a gene. This CDR3 is built from 14 residues. Germline V CDR1 and CDR2: SGHRS, YFSETQ. CDR3 sequence (DNA): TGCGCCAGCAGCTCCTTCAGGGGGCAAGAGACCCAGTACTTC. Amino acid sequence: CASSSFRGQETQYF.

This chain uses TRBV5-4 with TRBJ2-3; TRBD1 agrees at 7 bases. The CDR3 has 15 amino acids. From germline, CDR1 is SGHNT and CDR2 YYREEE (reference sequence). Trimming at V came to 4 bases and at J to 3 bases, leaving 8 bases not matched to a gene. CDR3 in DNA: TGTGCCAGCAGCCAGGGGACAGTAGTTACAGATACGCAGTATTTT. It codes for CASSQGTVVTDTQYF.

The genes are TRBV7-2 and TRBJ2-3; 9 bases map to TRBD2. The V segment lost 4 bases and the J segment 4 bases; nucleotides outside the gene matches: 15. This CDR3 comprises 18 residues. Germline V CDR1 and CDR2: SGHTA, FQGNSA. The CDR3 sequence: CASSSPPGGRADADTQYF. CDR3 nucleotide sequence: TGTGCCAGCAGCTCCCCACCGGGCGGGAGGGCCGATGCAGATACGCAGTATTTT.

This clone was seen a few times. The chain employs TRBV7-9 and TRBJ1-5; the match to TRBD1 covers 7 bases. J was trimmed by 5 bases and V by 4 bases; bases with no gene match: 20. The CDR3 is made up of 19 amino acids. The germline V gene encodes CDR1 SEHNR and CDR2 FQNEAQ (reference sequence). The CDR3 DNA sequence: TGTGCCAGCAGCTCAAACTCAGGGGTAGGGGGCTCTCCCCATCAGCCCCAGCATTTT. It codes for CASSSNSGVGGSPHQPQHF.

The rearrangement links TRBV4-3 to TRBJ2-6; 8 nucleotides match TRBD1. Germline assignment: CDR1 LGHNA and CDR2 YSLEER. Losses at the gene ends were 1 base for V and 3 bases for J; bases not matched to a gene: 8. This CDR3 contains 18 residues. CDR3 sequence (DNA): TGCGCCAGCAGCCAAGCGGTGCAGGGGGCTTTTGGGGCCAACGTCCTGACTTTC. Protein: CASSQAVQGAFGANVLTF.

The chain uses TRBV19 and TRBJ2-7, with 9 nucleotides matching TRBD1. CDR1 and CDR2 from the germline V gene are LNHDA and SQIVND (reference sequence). Trimming took 6 bases from V and 2 from J; bases not matched to a gene: 5. CDR3 length: 14 residues. The CDR3: CASSDRDRAYEQYF. DNA of the CDR3: TGTGCCAGTAGCGACCGGGACAGGGCCTACGAGCAGTACTTC.